This section outlines one T cell receptor (beta chain) sequence together with its context. Antigen specificity is unknown. This sample was included in a study of cytomegalovirus exposure and HLA in healthy donors. Regarding the study as a whole: Exclusion as indistinguishable affected some V segments, including TRBV6-2 and TRBV6-3. Analysis was performed later, and it showed HLA-associated TCR beta chains to be more clonally expanded than equally common others.

The V and J ends lost 1 base and 0 bases, in that order; junction bases with no gene match: 1. Germline V gene sequence: CDR1 KGHSH, CDR2 LQKENI. This CDR3 comprises 15 residues. Vbeta (60) and Jbeta (13) primers were used in the PCR. In the original processing: In a later analysis, some 80 million unique TCR beta chains included roughly 11 million shared by two or more donors. Produced via immunoSEQ multiplex PCR; TCRdb's table is partial and in-frame only. D and trimming were read from the DNA, whereas the V and J calls and clone size are those reported in that table. This sample lists about 70,000 clones; its ten largest clones have approximately 1.6%.

The rearrangement uses TRBV18 and TRBJ2-7; TRBD2 aligns across 9 bases. What was sequenced was PBMCs. The source is a woman in her twenties or thirties in good health and CMV-seronegative. CDR3 amino acids: CASSPLSGSSYEQYF. CDR3 nucleotides: TGTGCCAGCTCACCACTTAGCGGGAGCTCCTACGAGCAGTACTTC.